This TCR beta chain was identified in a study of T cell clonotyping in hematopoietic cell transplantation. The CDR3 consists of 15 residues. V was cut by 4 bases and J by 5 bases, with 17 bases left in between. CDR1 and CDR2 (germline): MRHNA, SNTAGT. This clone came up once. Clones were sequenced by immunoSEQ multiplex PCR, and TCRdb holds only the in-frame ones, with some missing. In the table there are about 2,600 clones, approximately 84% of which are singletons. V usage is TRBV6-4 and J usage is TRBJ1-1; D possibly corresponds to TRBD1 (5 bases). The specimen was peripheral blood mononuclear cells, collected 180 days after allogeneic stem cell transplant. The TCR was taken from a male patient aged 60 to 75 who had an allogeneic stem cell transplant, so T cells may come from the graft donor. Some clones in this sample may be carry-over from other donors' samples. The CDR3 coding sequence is TGTGCCAGCAGTGCAAGGGCAGGGCCGAGGACTGAAGCTTTCTTT. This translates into CASSARAGPRTEAFF.